This T cell receptor (beta chain) was retrieved from a study of Graves' ophthalmopathy and Graves' hyperthyroidism. RNA served as the template for amplifying TCR beta CDR3 regions. The first-round RT-PCR employed HTBI primers together with the Qiagen OneStep RT-PCR kit. A multiplex PCR was then performed as the second round. TCRdb independently ran MiXCR on the multiplex PCR reads; one entry per CDR3 protein. The data hold around 600,000 distinct CDR3 sequences, with about 40% observed a single time. This clonotype was observed a single time. The V end was cut by 0 bases, the J end by 7 bases, with 13 bases between. The CDR3 contains 15 residues. Germline CDR1 LNHNV, CDR2 YYDKDF (reference sequence).

The chain links TRBV15 to TRBJ1-5, with a tentative D call TRBD1 (5 bases). The clonotype was recovered from an adult man with Graves' ophthalmopathy. Sequencing was done on a sample of peripheral blood. In DNA form, the CDR3 reads TGTGCCACCAGCAGAGAGCGGCAGGGAAACCAGCCCCAGCATTTT. It encodes CATSRERQGNQPQHF. The full variable domain, with the rest looked up from reference TRBV15 and TRBJ1-5, is DAMVIQNPRYQVTQFGKPVTLSCSQTLNHNVMYWYQQKSSQAPKLLFHYYDKDFNNEADTPDNFQSRRPNTSFCFLDIRSPGLGDTAMYLCATSRERQGNQPQHFGDGTRLSIL.